This T cell receptor (beta chain) was captured by sequencing in a study of spatial heterogeneity in lung cancer. Study background: Detection of beta-chain sequences consistently exceeded that of alpha-chain sequences. Across the raw uncorrected reads, a unique TCR and UMI combination was observed, on average, more than ten times.

There are many counts of this clonotype. The target antigen is unknown. V dropped 9 bases and J dropped 6; count of bases not matched to a gene: 0. Germline CDR1 LNHDA, CDR2 SQIVND (reference sequence). CDR3 length equals 10 residues. On each TCR cDNA molecule, a unique molecular identifier was present. Via MiXCR, TCRdb re-called the 5' RACE reads, giving one row per CDR3 protein. The sample contains about 95,000 distinct CDR3 sequences, roughly 10% of which appear only once. Time point defined: sample taken at primary tumor resection. Whole RNA came from tumor, nontumor lung or frozen PBMC and was sequenced without being sorted. Overall study results and limits: The appearance of ubiquitous expanded tumor TCRs in blood was greater at resection than follow-up.

This receptor was obtained from a male donor with early-stage non-small cell lung cancer. This chain joins TRBV19 and TRBJ2-3; 7 bases fit TRBD2. The sample consisted of PBMCs, taken at surgery. The CDR3 bases are TGTGCCAGCGGGGGGGATACGCAGTATTTT. Translating gives CASGGDTQYF. Complete variable domain (other parts from reference TRBV19 and TRBJ2-3): DGGITQSPKYLFRKEGQNVTLSCEQNLNHDAMYWYRQDPGQGLRLIYYSQIVNDFQKGDIAEGYSVSREKKESFPLTVTSAQKNPTAFYLCASGGDTQYFGPGTRLTVL.